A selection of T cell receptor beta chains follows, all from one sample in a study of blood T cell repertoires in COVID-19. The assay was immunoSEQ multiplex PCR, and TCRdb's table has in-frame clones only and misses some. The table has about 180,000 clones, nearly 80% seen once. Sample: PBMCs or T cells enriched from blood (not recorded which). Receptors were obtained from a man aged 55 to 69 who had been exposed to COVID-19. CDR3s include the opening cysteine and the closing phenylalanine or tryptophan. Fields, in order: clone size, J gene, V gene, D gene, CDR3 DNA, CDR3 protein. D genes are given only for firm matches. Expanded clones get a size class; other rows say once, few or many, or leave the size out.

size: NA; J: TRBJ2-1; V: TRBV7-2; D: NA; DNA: TGTGCCAGCCGGCAGGGTCCCCAGTTTTCGCAGTTCTTC; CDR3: CASRQGPQFSQFF
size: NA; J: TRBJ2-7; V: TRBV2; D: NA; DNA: TGTGCCAGCCGGTTGAGCTATCTCGCCTACGAGCAGTACTTC; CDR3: CASRLSYLAYEQYF
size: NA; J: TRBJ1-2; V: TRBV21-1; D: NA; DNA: TGTGCCAGCAGCAAAGCAGGGGGCAACTACACCTTC; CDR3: CASSKAGGNYTF
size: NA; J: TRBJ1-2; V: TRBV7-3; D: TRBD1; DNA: TGTGCCAGCAGTCCGGGACAGGGGTCCGTCTACACCTTC; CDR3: CASSPGQGSVYTF
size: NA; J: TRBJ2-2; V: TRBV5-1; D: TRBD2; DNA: TGCGCCAGCAACCTAGCGGGAGGAACCGGGGAGCTGTTTTTT; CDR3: CASNLAGGTGELFF
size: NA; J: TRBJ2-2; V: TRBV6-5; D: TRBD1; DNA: TGTGCCAGCAGTTATAGGACAGGTCGGACCGGGGAGCTGTTTTTT; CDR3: CASSYRTGRTGELFF
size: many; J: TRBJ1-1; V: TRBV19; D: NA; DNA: TGTGCCAGTAGTATAACCGGGCCCCGGGGTGGCACTGAAGCTTTCTTT; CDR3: CASSITGPRGGTEAFF
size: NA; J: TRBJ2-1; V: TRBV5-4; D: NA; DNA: TGTGCCAGCAGCCCACTCTCCTACAATGAGCAGTTCTTC; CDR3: CASSPLSYNEQFF
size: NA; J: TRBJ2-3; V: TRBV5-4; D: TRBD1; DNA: TGTGCCAGCACCCTGCGGCAGGGGGCCGGAGATACGCAGTATTTT; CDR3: CASTLRQGAGDTQYF
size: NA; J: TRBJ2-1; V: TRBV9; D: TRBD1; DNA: TGTGCCAGCAGCGTAGCTCTAAAGGGGGCAAATGAGCAGTTCTTC; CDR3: CASSVALKGANEQFF
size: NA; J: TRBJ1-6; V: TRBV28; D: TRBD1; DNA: TGTGCCAGCAGTTTGACAGGGCAAGGCTATAATTCACCCCTCCACTTT; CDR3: CASSLTGQGYNSPLHF
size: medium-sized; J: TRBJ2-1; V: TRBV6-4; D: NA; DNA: TGTGCCAGCAGTGACTCCGGGAACCGCAATGAGCAGTTCTTC; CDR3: CASSDSGNRNEQFF
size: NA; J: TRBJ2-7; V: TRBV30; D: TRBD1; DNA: TGTGCCTGGAGTGTACAAAAGGGGGCGCGGTACGAGCAGTACTTC; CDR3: CAWSVQKGARYEQYF
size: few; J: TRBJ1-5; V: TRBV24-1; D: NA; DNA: TGTGCCACCAGTGATTCCGGGAGGGAGAGGCCCCAGCATTTT; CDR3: CATSDSGRERPQHF
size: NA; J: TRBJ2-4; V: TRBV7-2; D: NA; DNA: TGTGCCAGCAGCTTAGCATTCCAGGGAAACATTCAGTACTTC; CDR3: CASSLAFQGNIQYF
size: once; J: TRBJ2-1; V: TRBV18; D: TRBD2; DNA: TGTGCCAGCTCACCTCTCGGGGGGGCGCCTCCCTCCTACAATGAGCAGTTCTTC; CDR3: CASSPLGGAPPSYNEQFF
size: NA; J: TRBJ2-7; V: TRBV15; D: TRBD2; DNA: TGTGCCACCAGCAGAGCGGGACAGCGGGGGGACGAGCAGTACTTC; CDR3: CATSRAGQRGDEQYF
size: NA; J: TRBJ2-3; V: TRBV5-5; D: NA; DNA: TGTGCCAGCAGCTTGGCCGCCAGTCATTCCTTCACAGATACGCAGTATTTT; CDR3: CASSLAASHSFTDTQYF
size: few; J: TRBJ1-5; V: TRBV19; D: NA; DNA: TGTGCCAGTACCTACGCTTGGGGCAGCAATCAGCCCCAGCATTTT; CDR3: CASTYAWGSNQPQHF
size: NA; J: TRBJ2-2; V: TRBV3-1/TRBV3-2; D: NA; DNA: TGTGCCAGCAGCCAAGGCGGGAAACTTAGCGGGGAGCTGTTTTTT; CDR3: CASSQGGKLSGELFF
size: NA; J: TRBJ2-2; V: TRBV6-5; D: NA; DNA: TGTGCCAGCAGTTACTCAGAGGGAGCCGGGGAGCTGTTTTTT; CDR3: CASSYSEGAGELFF
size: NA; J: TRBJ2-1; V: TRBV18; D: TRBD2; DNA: TGTGCCAGCTCACGGAAGACACCGGGACTAGCGGGAGACAATGAGCAGTTCTTC; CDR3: CASSRKTPGLAGDNEQFF
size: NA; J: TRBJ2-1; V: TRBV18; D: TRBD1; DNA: TGTGCCAGCTCACCATTTGTTGGATCGGCCGGGGGACAGGGAGGGGGAAACTCCTACAATGAGCAGTTCTTC; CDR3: CASSPFVGSAGGQGGGNSYNEQFF
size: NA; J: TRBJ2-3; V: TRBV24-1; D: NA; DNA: TGTGCCACCAGTGCCGGCGGTAGCACAGATACGCAGTATTTT; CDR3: CATSAGGSTDTQYF